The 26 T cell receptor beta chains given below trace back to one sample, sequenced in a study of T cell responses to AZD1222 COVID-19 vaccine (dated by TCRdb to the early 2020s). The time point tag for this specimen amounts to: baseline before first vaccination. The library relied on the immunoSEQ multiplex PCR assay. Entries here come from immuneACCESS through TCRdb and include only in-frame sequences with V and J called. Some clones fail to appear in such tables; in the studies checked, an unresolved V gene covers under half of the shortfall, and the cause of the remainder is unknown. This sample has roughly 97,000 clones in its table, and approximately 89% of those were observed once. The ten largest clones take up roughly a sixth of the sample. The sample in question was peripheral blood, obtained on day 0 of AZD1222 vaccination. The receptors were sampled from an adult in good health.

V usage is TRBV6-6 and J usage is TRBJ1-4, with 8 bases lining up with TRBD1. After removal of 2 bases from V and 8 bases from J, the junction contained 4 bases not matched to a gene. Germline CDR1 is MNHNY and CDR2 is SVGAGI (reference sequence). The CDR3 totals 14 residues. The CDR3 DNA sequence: TGTGCCAGCAGTTACCAGGGGGCCAGGGAAAAACTGTTTTTT. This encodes CASSYQGAREKLFF.

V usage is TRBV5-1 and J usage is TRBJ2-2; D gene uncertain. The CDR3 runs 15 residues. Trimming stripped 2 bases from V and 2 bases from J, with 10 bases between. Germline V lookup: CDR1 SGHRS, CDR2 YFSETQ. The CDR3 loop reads CASSFTSRNTGELFF. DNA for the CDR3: TGCGCCAGCAGCTTTACGTCCAGAAACACCGGGGAGCTGTTTTTT.

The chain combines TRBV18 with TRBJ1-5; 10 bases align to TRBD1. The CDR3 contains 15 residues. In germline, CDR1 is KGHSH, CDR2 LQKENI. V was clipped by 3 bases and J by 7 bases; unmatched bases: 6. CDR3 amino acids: CASSPTTGGRQPQHF. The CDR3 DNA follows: TGTGCCAGCTCACCGACGACAGGGGGCCGCCAGCCCCAGCATTTT. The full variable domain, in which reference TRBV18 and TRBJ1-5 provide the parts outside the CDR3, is NAGVMQNPRHLVRRRGQEARLRCSPMKGHSHVYWYRQLPEEGLKFMVYLQKENIIDESGMPKERFSAEFPKEGPSILRIQQVVRGDSAAYFCASSPTTGGRQPQHFGDGTRLSIL.

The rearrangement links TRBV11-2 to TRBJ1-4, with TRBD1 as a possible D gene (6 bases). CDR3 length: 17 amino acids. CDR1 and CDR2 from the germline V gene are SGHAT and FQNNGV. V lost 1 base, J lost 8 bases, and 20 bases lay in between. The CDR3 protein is CASSLGLGGRGSEKLFF. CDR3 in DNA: TGTGCCAGCAGCTTAGGTCTAGGTGGCAGGGGAAGCGAAAAACTGTTTTTT.

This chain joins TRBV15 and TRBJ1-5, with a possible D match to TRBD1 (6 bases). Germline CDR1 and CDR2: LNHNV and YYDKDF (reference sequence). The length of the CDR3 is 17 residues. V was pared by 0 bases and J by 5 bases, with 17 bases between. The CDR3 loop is CATSRDRYVAGDQPQHF. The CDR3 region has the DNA TGTGCCACCAGCAGAGATCGTTACGTGGCAGGGGATCAGCCCCAGCATTTT.

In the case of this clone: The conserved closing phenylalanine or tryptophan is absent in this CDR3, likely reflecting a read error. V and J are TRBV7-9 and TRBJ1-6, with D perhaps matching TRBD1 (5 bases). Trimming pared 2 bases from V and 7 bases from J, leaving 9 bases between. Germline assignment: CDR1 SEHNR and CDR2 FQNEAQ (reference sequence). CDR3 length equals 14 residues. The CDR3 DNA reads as TGTGCCAGCAGCTTATCAGGGAGAAATTCACCCCTCCACCTT. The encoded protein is CASSLSGRNSPLHL.

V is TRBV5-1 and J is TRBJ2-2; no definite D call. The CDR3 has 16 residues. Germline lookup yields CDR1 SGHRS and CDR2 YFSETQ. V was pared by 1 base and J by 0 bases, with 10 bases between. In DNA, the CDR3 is TGCGCCAGCAGCTTGTTCGGACGGGCGAACACCGGGGAGCTGTTTTTT. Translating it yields CASSLFGRANTGELFF.

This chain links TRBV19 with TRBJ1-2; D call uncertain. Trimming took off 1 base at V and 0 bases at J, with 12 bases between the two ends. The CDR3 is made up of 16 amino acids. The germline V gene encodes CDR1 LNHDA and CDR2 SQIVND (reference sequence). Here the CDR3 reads CASSIGPQAANYGYTF. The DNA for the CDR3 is TGTGCCAGTAGTATAGGGCCGCAGGCTGCTAACTATGGCTACACCTTC. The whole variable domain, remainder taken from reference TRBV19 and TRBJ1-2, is DGGITQSPKYLFRKEGQNVTLSCEQNLNHDAMYWYRQDPGQGLRLIYYSQIVNDFQKGDIAEGYSVSREKKESFPLTVTSAQKNPTAFYLCASSIGPQAANYGYTFGSGTRLTVV.

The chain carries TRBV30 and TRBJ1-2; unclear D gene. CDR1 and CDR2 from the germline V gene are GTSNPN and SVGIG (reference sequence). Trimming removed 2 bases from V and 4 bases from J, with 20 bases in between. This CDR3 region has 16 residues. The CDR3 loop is CAWSIYGNERGYGYTF. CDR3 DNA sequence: TGTGCCTGGAGTATCTACGGCAACGAACGGGGCTATGGCTACACCTTC.

CDR3 amino acids: CASSKGEQGAGDEQFF. The CDR3, as DNA: TGTGCCAGCAGCAAAGGAGAACAGGGGGCTGGGGATGAGCAGTTCTTC. J is TRBJ2-1 and V is TRBV21-1; the table assigns TRBD1, which was not confirmed against the DNA. TRBV21-1 is assigned pseudogene status. The CDR3 length is 16 residues.

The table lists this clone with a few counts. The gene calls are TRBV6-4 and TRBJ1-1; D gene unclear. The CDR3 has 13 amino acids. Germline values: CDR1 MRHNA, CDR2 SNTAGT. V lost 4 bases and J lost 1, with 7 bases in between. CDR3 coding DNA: TGTGCCAGCAGTGTACAGCAGAACACTGAAGCTTTCTTT. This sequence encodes CASSVQQNTEAFF.

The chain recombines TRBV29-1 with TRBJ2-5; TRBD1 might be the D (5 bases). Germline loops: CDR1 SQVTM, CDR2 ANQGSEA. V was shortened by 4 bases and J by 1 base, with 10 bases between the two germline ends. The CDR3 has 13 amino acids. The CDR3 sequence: CSVGGRVQETQYF. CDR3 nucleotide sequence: TGCAGCGTTGGCGGCAGGGTCCAAGAGACCCAGTACTTC.

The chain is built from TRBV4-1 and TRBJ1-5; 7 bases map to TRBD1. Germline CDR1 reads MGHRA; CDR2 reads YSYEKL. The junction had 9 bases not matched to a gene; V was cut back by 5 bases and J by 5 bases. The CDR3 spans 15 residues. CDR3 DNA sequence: TGCGCCAGCAGCGATTACTCAGGGGGGCATCAGCCCCAGCATTTT. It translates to CASSDYSGGHQPQHF.

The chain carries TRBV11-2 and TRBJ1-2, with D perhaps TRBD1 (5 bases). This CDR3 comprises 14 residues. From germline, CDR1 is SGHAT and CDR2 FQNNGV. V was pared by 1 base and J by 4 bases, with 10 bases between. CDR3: CASSLGAGTYGYTF. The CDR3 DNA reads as TGTGCCAGCAGCTTAGGGGCAGGGACCTATGGCTACACCTTC.

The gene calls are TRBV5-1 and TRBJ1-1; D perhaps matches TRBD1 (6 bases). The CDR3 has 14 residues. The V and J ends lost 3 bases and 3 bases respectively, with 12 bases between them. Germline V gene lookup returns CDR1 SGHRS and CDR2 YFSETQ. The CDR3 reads CASSWSRGDTEAFF. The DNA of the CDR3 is TGCGCCAGCAGCTGGAGCAGGGGCGACACTGAAGCTTTCTTT.

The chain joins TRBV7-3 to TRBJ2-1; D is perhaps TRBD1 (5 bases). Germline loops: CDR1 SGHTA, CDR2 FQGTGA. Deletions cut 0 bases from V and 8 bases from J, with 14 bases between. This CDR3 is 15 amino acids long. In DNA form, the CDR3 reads TGTGCCAGCAGCTTAACCCCAGGGATGTGGGATGAGCAGTTCTTC. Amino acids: CASSLTPGMWDEQFF.

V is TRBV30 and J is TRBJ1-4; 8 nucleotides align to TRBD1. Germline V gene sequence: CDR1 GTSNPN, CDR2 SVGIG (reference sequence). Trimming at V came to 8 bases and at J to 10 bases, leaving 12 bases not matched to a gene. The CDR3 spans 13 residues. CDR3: CAGGVQGEGKLFF. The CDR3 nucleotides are TGTGCCGGGGGGGTACAGGGGGAAGGAAAACTGTTTTTT.

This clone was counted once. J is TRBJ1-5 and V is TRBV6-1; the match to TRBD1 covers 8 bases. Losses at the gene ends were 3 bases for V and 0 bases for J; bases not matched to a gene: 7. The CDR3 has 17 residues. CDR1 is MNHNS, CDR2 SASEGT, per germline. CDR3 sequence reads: CASSDTKGQDSNQPQHF. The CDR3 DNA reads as TGTGCCAGCAGTGATACGAAGGGACAGGATAGCAATCAGCCCCAGCATTTT.

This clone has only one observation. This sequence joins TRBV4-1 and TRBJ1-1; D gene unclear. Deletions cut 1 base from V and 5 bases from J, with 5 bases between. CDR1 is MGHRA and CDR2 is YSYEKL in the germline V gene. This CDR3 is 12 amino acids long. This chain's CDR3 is CASSQVLTEAFF. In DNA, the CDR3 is TGCGCCAGCAGCCAAGTTTTGACTGAAGCTTTCTTT.

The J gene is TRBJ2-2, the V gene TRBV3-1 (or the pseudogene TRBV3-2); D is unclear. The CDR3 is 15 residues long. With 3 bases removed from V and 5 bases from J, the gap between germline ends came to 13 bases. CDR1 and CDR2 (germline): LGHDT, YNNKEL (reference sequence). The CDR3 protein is CASSQERLGTGELFF. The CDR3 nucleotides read TGTGCCAGCAGCCAGGAAAGACTGGGGACCGGGGAGCTGTTTTTT.

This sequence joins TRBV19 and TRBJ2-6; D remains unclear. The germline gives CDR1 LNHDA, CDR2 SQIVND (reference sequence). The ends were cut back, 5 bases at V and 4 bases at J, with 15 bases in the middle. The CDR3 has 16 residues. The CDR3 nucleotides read TGTGCCAGTAGTCCCTCTGTGGCGAGAGGGGCCAACGTCCTGACTTTC. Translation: CASSPSVARGANVLTF.

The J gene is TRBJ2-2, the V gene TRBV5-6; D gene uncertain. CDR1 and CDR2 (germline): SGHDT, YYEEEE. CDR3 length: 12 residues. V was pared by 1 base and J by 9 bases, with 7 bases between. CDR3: CASSLSHRELFF. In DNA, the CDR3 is TGTGCCAGCAGCTTGAGTCACAGGGAGCTGTTTTTT.

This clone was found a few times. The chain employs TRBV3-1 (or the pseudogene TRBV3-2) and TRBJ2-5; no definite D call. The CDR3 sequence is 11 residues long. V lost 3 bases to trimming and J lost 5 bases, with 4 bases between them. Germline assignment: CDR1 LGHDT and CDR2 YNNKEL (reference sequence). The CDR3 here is CASSQAETQYF. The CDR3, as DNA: TGTGCCAGCAGCCAGGCGGAGACCCAGTACTTC.

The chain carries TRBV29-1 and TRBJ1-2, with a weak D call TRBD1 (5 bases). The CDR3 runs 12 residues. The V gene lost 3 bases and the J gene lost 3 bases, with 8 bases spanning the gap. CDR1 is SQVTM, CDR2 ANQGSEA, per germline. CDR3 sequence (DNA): TGCAGCGTTGACCAGGGTTACTATGGCTACACCTTC. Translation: CSVDQGYYGYTF.

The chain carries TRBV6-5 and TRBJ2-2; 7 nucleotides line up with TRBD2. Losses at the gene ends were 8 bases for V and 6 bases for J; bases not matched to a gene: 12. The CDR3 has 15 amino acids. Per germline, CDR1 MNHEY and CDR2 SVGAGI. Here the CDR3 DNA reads TGTGCCAGCGAGGCGGCTAGTGGGGGGGCCGGGGAGCTGTTTTTT. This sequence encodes CASEAASGGAGELFF.

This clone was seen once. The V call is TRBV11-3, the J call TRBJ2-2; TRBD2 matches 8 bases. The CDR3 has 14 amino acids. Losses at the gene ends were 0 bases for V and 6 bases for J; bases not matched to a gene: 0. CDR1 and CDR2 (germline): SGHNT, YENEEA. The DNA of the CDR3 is TGTGCCAGCAGCTTAGAGGGACTAGCCGGGGAGCTGTTTTTT. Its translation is CASSLEGLAGELFF. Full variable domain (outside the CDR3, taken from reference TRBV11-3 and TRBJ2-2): EAGVVQSPRYKIIEKKQPVAFWCNPISGHNTLYWYLQNLGQGPELLIRYENEEAVDDSQLPKDRFSAERLKGVDSTLKIQPAELGDSAVYLCASSLEGLAGELFFGEGSRLTVL.